The source of this T cell receptor (beta chain) is a study of blood T cell repertoires in COVID-19. The germline gives CDR1 SEHNR, CDR2 FQNEAQ (reference sequence). The CDR3 loop spans 14 amino acids. With V trimmed by 5 bases and J by 8 bases, 10 bases remained unmatched. Profiling relied on immunoSEQ multiplex PCR, and the TCRdb table lists in-frame clones only, not all of them. The sample holds 140,000 to 150,000 clones, around 85% seen once. Material: peripheral blood. The chain is built from TRBV7-9 and TRBJ1-1, with TRBD1 identical over 8 bases. The TCR sequence derives from a woman aged 40 to 50 with active or convalescent COVID-19. The CDR3 reads CASSPRTGKEEAFF. In DNA, the CDR3 is TGTGCCAGCAGCCCTAGGACAGGGAAGGAGGAAGCTTTCTTT.